The source of this T cell receptor (beta chain) is a study of blood T cell repertoires in COVID-19 (dated by TCRdb to about 2020). For context, the study as a whole: Samples from collaborators originated in the United States, Italy and Spain and spanned both the acute and convalescent phases of COVID-19. Deeply sampled blood TCRbeta repertoires from subjects exposed to, actively infected with, or recovered from COVID-19 were included in the dataset. Sample metadata almost always included a de-identified subject ID, COVID-19 status, age in years and sex. HLA class I and class II types, where available, came from metadata supplied by the sample provider rather than from assay-based typing. The samples were drawn from two sources: the first 160 participants of the ongoing ImmuneRACE study, and 1,200 or so subjects contributed by 6 global collaborators. The repertoires were released in a freely available public database meant as a resource for research on the immune response to SARS-CoV-2. The prospective study material was composed of cDNA or gDNA derived from T cells, B-cell-depleted T cells, or PBMCs. What the authors observed across the whole study: How much clinical and demographic metadata was included differed by source and by participant, and the metadata was provided uncurated.

TCRbeta CDR3 regions were amplified from genomic DNA by means of the immunoSEQ Assay, a bias-controlled multiplex PCR. Processing in the source paper ran as follows. The number of nucleated cells in each sample was estimated from the amplification of reference gene primers within the assay. To quantify the absolute abundance of each unique TCRbeta CDR3 rearrangement, sequence reads were collapsed and filtered. For each sample, productive Simpson clonality was calculated as the square root of Simpson's diversity index across productive rearrangements. Held by TCRdb, this immuneACCESS table contains in-frame sequences only and omits some clones. Under half of the omission traces to an unresolved V gene where checked; the cause of the rest is unknown. That table furnishes V, J and clone size, whereas the DNA furnished D and trimming. This sample gives about 80,000 clones in total; about four fifths of them show up just once. The top ten hold roughly a fifth of the sample.

Collaborating institutions collected whole blood in K2EDTA tubes following their own protocols. Collaborator samples were shipped for TCRbeta analysis as frozen whole blood, isolated PBMCs, or DNA extracted from either sample type. The V and J ends are trimmed by 3 bases and 8 bases, leaving 19 bases between them. The CDR3 runs 16 residues from the cysteine to the phenylalanine. The retained sequence is limited to the CDR3, 48 bases, with the frame set at the first base. CDR1 and CDR2 are read off the germline V gene (reference sequence) as SEHNR and FQNEAQ. Points on this clone: Its antigen target is currently unknown. Per-base quality was not reported, and no clone a single base away is much larger than it.

The TCR comes from a human donor in a cohort sampled during active COVID-19. Here the chain combines TRBV7-9 and TRBJ1-4; the D gene is perhaps TRBD1, on 5 matching bases. Specimen: peripheral blood. The CDR3 reads as follows: CASSFMGLPPQEKLFF. The nucleotides are TGTGCCAGCAGCTTCATGGGACTCCCACCCCAGGAAAAACTGTTTTTT.